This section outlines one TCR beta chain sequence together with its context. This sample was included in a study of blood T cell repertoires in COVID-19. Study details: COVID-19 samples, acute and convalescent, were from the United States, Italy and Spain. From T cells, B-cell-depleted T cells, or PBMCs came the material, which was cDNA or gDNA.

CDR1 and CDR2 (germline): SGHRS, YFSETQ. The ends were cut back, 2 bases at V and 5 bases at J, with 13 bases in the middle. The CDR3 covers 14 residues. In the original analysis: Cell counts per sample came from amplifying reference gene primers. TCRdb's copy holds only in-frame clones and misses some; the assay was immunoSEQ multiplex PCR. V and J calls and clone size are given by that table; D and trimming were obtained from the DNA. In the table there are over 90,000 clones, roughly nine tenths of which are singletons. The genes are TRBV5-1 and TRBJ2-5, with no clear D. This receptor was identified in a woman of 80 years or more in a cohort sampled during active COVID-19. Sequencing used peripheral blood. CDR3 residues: CASSFSSFGETQYF. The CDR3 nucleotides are TGCGCCAGCAGCTTTAGTTCCTTCGGGGAGACCCAGTACTTC.